The entry below gives a single TCR beta chain sequence along with its context. This CDR3 comprises 14 residues. Trimming took 2 bases from V and 1 from J, leaving 11 bases between them. Looked up from germline, CDR1 is GTSNPN and CDR2 is SVGIG (reference sequence). CD4+ cell separation produced CD45RA+ naive and CD45RA-negative memory subsets. The data are from a study of shared clonotypes between healthy human individuals. Study in general: Those who served as donors were a couple of women and three men between the ages of 18 and 49.

Splitting of each subset's genomic DNA was done evenly across several immunoSEQ plates. The assay was immunoSEQ multiplex PCR, and TCRdb's table has in-frame clones only and misses some. The sample includes fewer than 1.6 million clones, roughly 98.5% of them seen just once. Material for sequencing was naive CD4+ T cells sorted from blood. This sample's subset: CD45RA+ positively selected. This clonotype originated in a man aged 30-40 years in good health. The rearrangement links TRBV30 to TRBJ1-1; D possibly corresponds to TRBD1 (6 bases). The CDR3 DNA reads as TGTGCCTGGAGTCCATTACAGGGGAACACTGAAGCTTTCTTT. Its translation: CAWSPLQGNTEAFF.